Presented here are 16 T cell receptor beta chains from one specimen sequenced in a study of cytomegalovirus exposure and HLA in healthy donors. The PCR ran on 60 Vbeta and 13 Jbeta primers. Measured with immunoSEQ multiplex PCR; TCRdb has only the in-frame clones, and not every one. The sample contains about 160,000 clones, 78% of which appear only once. The sequenced sample was PBMCs. The receptor set was obtained from a middle-aged woman in good health and CMV-seronegative.

V is TRBV4-2 and J is TRBJ1-2, with D possibly being TRBD1 (5 bases). Germline CDR1 LGHNA, CDR2 YNFKEQ. The CDR3 runs to 12 residues. Between the trimmed V and J ends, which lost 4 bases and 7 bases, there was a span of 10 bases. In DNA form, the CDR3 reads TGTGCCAGCAGCCCTAGGGGAGGTGGCTACACCTTC. Translating gives CASSPRGGGYTF.

The CDR3 sequence is CASSLVTGLSGNTIYF. CDR3 DNA: TGCGCCAGCAGCCTGGTGACAGGTCTCTCTGGAAACACCATATATTTT. This chain uses TRBV5-1 with TRBJ1-3; weak D call: TRBD1 (6 bases). The CDR3 totals 16 residues. Trimming took off 4 bases at V and 0 bases at J, with 14 bases between the two ends. Per germline, CDR1 SGHRS and CDR2 YFSETQ. The full variable domain, its missing parts supplied by reference TRBV5-1 and TRBJ1-3, is KAGVTQTPRYLIKTRGQQVTLSCSPISGHRSVSWYQQTPGQGLQFLFEYFSETQRNKGNFPGRFSGRQFSNSRSEMNVSTLELGDSALYLCASSLVTGLSGNTIYFGEGSWLTVV.

This chain joins TRBV7-2 and TRBJ2-3; D call uncertain. Looked up from germline, CDR1 is SGHTA and CDR2 is FQGNSA. Trimming removed 6 bases at V and 4 bases at J, with 26 bases between. The CDR3 totals 18 residues. The CDR3 sequence is CASSSNLSPWALPDTQYF. The CDR3 DNA sequence: TGTGCCAGCAGTTCTAACCTTTCTCCTTGGGCGCTCCCAGATACGCAGTATTTT.

The chain uses TRBV18 and TRBJ2-7; TRBD2 aligns across 7 bases. V gave up 3 bases and J gave up 7 bases; unmatched junction bases: 6. CDR3 size: 13 residues. The germline V gene encodes CDR1 KGHSH and CDR2 LQKENI. The DNA for the CDR3 is TGTGCCAGCTCACCTTACGGCGGGGGAGAGCAGTACTTC. It codes for CASSPYGGGEQYF.

The chain links TRBV6-5 to TRBJ2-3; D not resolved. CDR3 size: 13 residues. In germline, CDR1 is MNHEY, CDR2 SVGAGI. The V end lost 8 bases, the J end lost 2 bases, and 11 bases lay between the germline ends. CDR3 sequence reads: CASRGLYTDTQYF. The CDR3 nucleotides read TGTGCCAGCCGAGGTCTATACACAGATACGCAGTATTTT.

The rearrangement links TRBV5-6 to TRBJ2-4; D is perhaps TRBD2 (6 bases). With 4 bases removed from V and 9 bases from J, the gap between germline ends came to 14 bases. The germline V gene has CDR1 SGHDT and CDR2 YYEEEE. CDR3 length: 13 amino acids. CDR3 DNA sequence: TGTGCCAGCAGCCCGGGAGAGGGAGGCATTCAGTACTTC. It is translated as CASSPGEGGIQYF.

This chain uses TRBV6-6 with TRBJ2-7, with 9 nucleotides matching TRBD1. The CDR3 totals 15 residues. The germline V gene encodes CDR1 MNHNY and CDR2 SVGAGI (reference sequence). J lost 6 bases, V lost 3 bases, and 9 bases had no gene match. The chain's CDR3 is CASSYIPGQGVEQYF. The DNA for the CDR3 is TGTGCCAGCAGTTATATCCCGGGACAGGGAGTCGAGCAGTACTTC.

The chain combines TRBV6-1 with TRBJ2-7, with 10 bases lining up with TRBD2. The CDR3 extends over 15 amino acids. Germline-derived CDR1 and CDR2 are MNHNS and SASEGT. After removal of 7 bases from V and 7 bases from J, the junction contained 13 bases not matched to a gene. Here the CDR3 reads CASKPAPAGGSEQYF. The CDR3 DNA reads TGTGCCAGCAAGCCTGCACCAGCGGGGGGGAGTGAGCAGTACTTC.

V gene TRBV29-1 combines with J gene TRBJ1-4, with D tentatively TRBD1 (6 bases). The CDR3 has 14 residues. Trimming took off 4 bases at V and 2 bases at J, with 11 bases between the two ends. In germline, CDR1 is SQVTM, CDR2 ANQGSEA. Here the CDR3 reads CSVAPQGTNEKLFF. The CDR3 DNA reads as TGCAGCGTTGCTCCTCAGGGGACTAATGAAAAACTGTTTTTT.

About this clone itself: At one end, the junction sequence differs from germline, possibly due to a read error. The chain has TRBV7-9 and TRBJ2-5; the D gene is possibly TRBD2 (7 bases). Germline-derived CDR1 and CDR2 are SEHNR and FQNEAQ (reference sequence). The CDR3 is made up of 17 amino acids. In DNA, the CDR3 is TGTTCCAGCAGCTCCAGGGGCGGGACTAACAAGGGAGAGACCCAGTACTTC. It translates to CSSSSRGGTNKGETQYF. Together with reference TRBV7-9 and TRBJ2-5, the CDR3 gives the full variable domain: DTGVSQNPRHKITKRGQNVTFRCDPISEHNRLYWYRQTLGQGPEFLTYFQNEAQLEKSRLLSDRFSAERPKGSFSTLEIQRTEQGDSAMYLCSSSSRGGTNKGETQYFGPGTRLLVL.

This chain connects TRBV7-2 to TRBJ2-1, with 11 bases identical to TRBD2. The germline gives CDR1 SGHTA, CDR2 FQGNSA. CDR3 length: 15 amino acids. V gave up 4 bases and J gave up 4 bases; unmatched junction bases: 3. The CDR3 region has the DNA TGTGCCAGCAGCTCGACTAGCGGGGCGTACAATGAGCAGTTCTTC. Residues: CASSSTSGAYNEQFF. The whole variable domain, filled in from reference TRBV7-2 and TRBJ2-1, reads GAGVSQSPSNKVTEKGKDVELRCDPISGHTALYWYRQSLGQGLEFLIYFQGNSAPDKSGLPSDRFSAERTGGSVSTLTIQRTQQEDSAVYLCASSSTSGAYNEQFFGPGTRLTVL.

The CDR3 sequence: CATTRSGSGNTIYF. The CDR3 bases are TGTGCCACGACGCGTTCAGGGTCTGGAAACACCATATATTTT. The gene calls are TRBV15 and TRBJ1-3; D possibly corresponds to TRBD1 (5 bases). Per germline, CDR1 LNHNV and CDR2 YYDKDF (reference sequence). The CDR3 has 14 amino acids. V was cut by 9 bases and J by 1 base, with 13 bases left in between.

The CDR3 reads CASSYGSGDTQYF. For the CDR3, the DNA is TGTGCCAGCAGTTACGGTAGCGGGGATACGCAGTATTTT. The J gene is TRBJ2-3, the V gene TRBV6-5; 7 bases map to TRBD2. Per germline, CDR1 MNHEY and CDR2 SVGAGI. The CDR3 runs 13 residues. The ends lost 2 bases at V and 6 bases at J; junction bases unmatched: 2.

The CDR3, as DNA: TGTGCCAGCACTTCCCATAGCTCCTACAATGAGCAGTTCTTC. Its protein is CASTSHSSYNEQFF. The J gene is TRBJ2-1, the V gene TRBV7-9; D remains unclear. Germline lookup yields CDR1 SEHNR and CDR2 FQNEAQ (reference sequence). V was shortened by 7 bases and J by 0 bases, with 10 bases between the two germline ends. This CDR3 has 14 amino acids. Combining the CDR3 with reference TRBV7-9 and TRBJ2-1 gives the whole variable domain DTGVSQNPRHKITKRGQNVTFRCDPISEHNRLYWYRQTLGQGPEFLTYFQNEAQLEKSRLLSDRFSAERPKGSFSTLEIQRTEQGDSAMYLCASTSHSSYNEQFFGPGTRLTVL.

V usage is TRBV9 and J usage is TRBJ2-3; TRBD2 matches 8 bases. V shed 0 bases, J shed 9 bases, and the junction held 9 bases outside the gene matches. Germline values: CDR1 SGDLS, CDR2 YYNGEE. The CDR3 runs to 15 residues. The CDR3 here is CASSVASTSEATQYF. The CDR3 coding sequence is TGTGCCAGCAGCGTAGCGTCGACTAGCGAGGCAACGCAGTATTTT. Full variable domain (missing parts from reference TRBV9 and TRBJ2-3): DSGVTQTPKHLITATGQRVTLRCSPRSGDLSVYWYQQSLDQGLQFLIQYYNGEERAKGNILERFSAQQFPDLHSELNLSSLELGDSALYFCASSVASTSEATQYFGPGTRLTVL.

The chain uses TRBV18 and TRBJ1-1; the D gene is possibly TRBD1 (6 bases). CDR3 length: 15 residues. V shed 3 bases and J shed 1 base, with 12 bases lying between them. The V gene's germline CDR1 is KGHSH and CDR2 LQKENI. DNA of the CDR3: TGTGCCAGCTCACCGATCCAGGGGTCGAACACTGAAGCTTTCTTT. Residues: CASSPIQGSNTEAFF.